The entry below describes one T cell receptor (beta chain). The antigen is not known. This entry comes from a study of cytomegalovirus exposure and HLA in healthy donors. Study results and limitations: In a later analysis, compared with equally common non-associated chains, HLA-associated beta chains were more expanded. The study found most TCR sequences rare, yet found some public TCRs in many donors. A few CMV-associated chains proved CMV antigen-specific in vitro.

It was with 60 Vbeta and 13 Jbeta primers that the PCR ran. This table comes from immunoSEQ multiplex PCR, and its TCRdb copy is limited to in-frame clones, with some not included. The sample totals 40,000 to 55,000 clones. The CDR3 extends over 15 amino acids. Trimming pared 4 bases from V and 3 bases from J, leaving 16 bases between. Germline V lookup: CDR1 SEHNR, CDR2 FQNEAQ (reference sequence). V is TRBV7-9 and J is TRBJ2-7; a possible D gene is TRBD1 (5 bases). The receptor was derived from a male donor in good health and CMV-seropositive. Source material: PBMCs. CDR3 sequence reads: CASSSLQGFYYEQYF. The CDR3 nucleotides read TGTGCCAGCAGCTCACTGCAGGGATTCTACTACGAGCAGTACTTC.